This T cell receptor (beta chain) was profiled in a study of blood T cell repertoires in COVID-19 (TCRdb year 2020). At the level of the whole study: Samples covering the acute and convalescent phases of COVID-19 were provided by collaborators in the United States, Italy and Spain. Subjects who had been exposed to COVID-19, were actively infected with it, or had recovered from it provided the deeply sampled blood TCRbeta repertoires that made up the dataset. The material from the prospective study consisted of cDNA or gDNA derived from T cells, B-cell-depleted T cells, or PBMCs. Where HLA class I and class II types were available, the types were taken from metadata supplied by the sample provider, not from assay-based typing. Samples were obtained from the ongoing ImmuneRACE study (first 160 participants) and from approximately 1,200 subjects provided by 6 global collaborators. The repertoires were released in a freely available public database meant as a resource for research on the immune response to SARS-CoV-2. Nearly every sample came with metadata listing a de-identified subject ID, COVID-19 status, age in years and sex.

The immunoSEQ Assay, a bias-controlled multiplex PCR, was used to amplify TCRbeta CDR3 regions from genomic DNA. The study's own analysis went as follows. The number of nucleated cells in each sample was estimated by amplification of reference gene primers within the assay. To quantify the absolute abundance of each unique TCRbeta CDR3 rearrangement, sequence reads were collapsed and filtered. For each sample, productive Simpson clonality was calculated by taking the square root of Simpson's diversity index across productive rearrangements. This immuneACCESS table, as held by TCRdb, lists in-frame sequences with V and J called but not all clones. Of the missing ones, under half trace to an unresolved V gene in checked studies; the others have no known cause. V and J calls and clone size are as listed in that table; D and trimming were resolved from the DNA. The sample contains a few hundred thousand clones, nearly 90% of them found a single time. Of the sample, 1.5% to 2% falls within the top ten clones.

What the study reported, not specific to this receptor: The quantity of clinical and demographic metadata differed by source and by participant and was supplied without curation.

As concerns this clone: The antigen it binds to is not known. Base qualities are missing; no much larger clone stands one base away.

Participants in the prospective study were aged 18 to 89 years, lived in 20 to 30 United States geographic areas, and enrolled through a virtual design. To assign participants to cohorts, the prospective study relied on clinical history that participants themselves reported in a screening survey and a study questionnaire. Recovered participants in ImmuneRACE Cohort 3 were defined as having two consecutive negative NP/OP PCR tests, clearance from a healthcare professional, or resolution of symptoms. Mobile phlebotomists in the prospective study collected whole blood, serum and a nasopharyngeal or oropharyngeal swab from every participant. Participants in the prospective study had the option to provide additional blood draws and questionnaires over a roughly 2-month period. Before DNA extraction, blood samples from the prospective study were shipped at room temperature or frozen. From cysteine to phenylalanine, the CDR3 is 13 amino acids long. Of all the DNA, just the CDR3 is kept, 39 bases in frame from base 1. V is shortened by 6 bases, J by 4 bases, and the region joining them spans 12 bases.

In this chain, TRBV12-3 or TRBV12-4 is recombined with TRBJ1-1, with the D gene call left open. Specimen: PBMCs or T cells enriched from blood (not recorded which). The origin of this receptor is a woman aged 25 to 39 who had recovered from COVID-19. The DNA reads as follows: TGTGCCAGCAGCACGATCGGGAGCACTGAAGCTTTCTTT. This codes for CASSTIGSTEAFF.